The source of this T cell receptor beta chain is a study of metastatic and nonmetastatic thyroid tumors. Study as a whole: Thyroid patients, malignant and benign, had repertoires compared across blood and tumor or nodule tissue.

Original methodology: Differences in CDR3 between clinicopathological groups were drawn on to build a classifier intended to discriminate distant-metastatic papillary thyroid cancer patients. TCRdb re-called the PCR reads through MiXCR. The V and J calls, along with clone size, are taken from TCRdb and not from the paper's own processing. The profile covers over 25,000 clones, with approximately 8% appearing a single time and roughly two fifths taken by the ten largest. No treatment of any kind had been given to any patient before thyroid surgery. The ends were cut back, 3 bases at V and 5 bases at J, with 17 bases in the middle. CDR1 is SGHTA and CDR2 is FQGNSA in the germline V gene. CDR3 length: 15 amino acids. Study-wide results and limits: Reportedly, malignant thyroid tumors had significantly higher TCR beta diversity than benign nodules, in blood and tumor.

This clone was recorded many times. Its antigen is undetermined. Other DNA sequences in the sample encode the same CDR3. This chain joins TRBV7-2 and TRBJ2-7, with D perhaps matching TRBD1 (7 bases). Sequencing used blood. This receptor was obtained from a female donor with papillary thyroid cancer or a benign thyroid nodule (not recorded which). Some clones in this sample may be carry-over from other donors' samples. The CDR3 is CASSFPTGRTDEQYF. The DNA for the CDR3 is TGTGCCAGCAGCTTTCCGACAGGGAGGACGGACGAGCAGTACTTC.